A selection of T cell receptor beta chains follows, all from one sample in a study of CD8 T cells in ankylosing spondylitis. TCRdb called the 5' RACE reads again in MiXCR, with one record for every CDR3 protein. The repertoire consists of around 330,000 distinct CDR3 sequences, with around 10% occurring once and the leading ten covering roughly 9%. Sequencing was carried out using blood, either unsorted or a sorted T cell fraction (not recorded which). The origin of the receptors is a female donor with ankylosing spondylitis or in good health (not recorded which). Each CDR3 is given with its conserved first and last residue. Fields, in order: clone size, D gene, V gene, J gene, CDR3 protein, CDR3 DNA. D genes are given only for firm matches. Size tells how often a clone was seen (once, few, many) or the class of an expanded clone, and some rows leave it out.

>few|NA|TRBV19|TRBJ1-1
CASSIRGGTEAFF
TGTGCCAGTAGTATACGGGGCGGCACTGAAGCTTTCTTT
>many|TRBD1|TRBV20-1|TRBJ2-7
CSAIAQGVKSEQYF
TGCAGTGCTATTGCACAGGGGGTCAAAAGCGAGCAGTACTTC
>many|TRBD2|TRBV24-1|TRBJ2-1
CATSDTTLAEDYNEQFF
TGTGCCACCAGTGATACGACACTAGCGGAAGACTACAATGAGCAGTTCTTC
>many|TRBD2|TRBV5-1|TRBJ2-1
CASSNSGGGSYNEQFF
TGCGCCAGCAGCAATAGCGGGGGGGGATCCTACAATGAGCAGTTCTTC
>few|NA|TRBV24-1|TRBJ2-5
CATSDFGPAGLETQYF
TGTGCCACCAGTGATTTTGGGCCCGCTGGGTTGGAGACCCAGTACTTC
>few|TRBD1|TRBV5-1|TRBJ1-2
CASSYRDRGQDYGYTF
TGCGCCAGCAGCTACCGGGACAGGGGTCAAGACTATGGCTACACCTTC
>few|NA|TRBV2|TRBJ2-5
CASTLLASKSETQYF
TGTGCCAGCACTCTACTAGCTTCCAAATCAGAGACCCAGTACTTC
>few|NA|TRBV27|TRBJ1-1
CASSLYQGSQVGTEAFF
TGTGCCAGCAGTTTATATCAGGGGTCGCAGGTGGGCACTGAAGCTTTCTTT
>NA|NA|TRBV4-1|TRBJ2-4
CASSQAAQGAKNIQYF
TGCGCCAGCAGCCAAGCAGCACAGGGAGCCAAAAACATTCAGTACTTC
>many|NA|TRBV7-2|TRBJ2-3
CASSSIGGGVRTDTQYF
TGTGCCAGCAGCTCTATCGGCGGCGGGGTCCGGACAGATACGCAGTATTTT
>many|TRBD2|TRBV10-2|TRBJ2-1
CASKKGLAGSYNEQFF
TGCGCCAGCAAGAAGGGACTAGCGGGCTCCTACAATGAGCAGTTCTTC
>many|NA|TRBV10-3|TRBJ1-2
CATLNMREDDGYTF
TGTGCCACGCTAAATATGCGAGAGGATGATGGCTACACCTTC
>many|TRBD2|TRBV12-3/TRBV12-4|TRBJ2-7
CASSLGASGGYEQYF
TGTGCCAGCAGTTTAGGGGCTAGCGGGGGATACGAGCAGTACTTC
>many|TRBD2|TRBV20-1|TRBJ2-1
CSARDGSGGANEQFF
TGCAGTGCTAGAGATGGGAGCGGGGGGGCAAATGAGCAGTTCTTC
>many|NA|TRBV6-5|TRBJ2-7
CASSYIRLTTGDSYEQYF
TGTGCCAGCAGTTACATCAGGCTCACTACCGGAGACTCCTACGAGCAGTACTTC
>NA|TRBD1|TRBV29-1|TRBJ2-5
CSVRTGPETQYF
TGCAGCGTCAGGACAGGTCCGGAGACCCAGTACTTC
>many|NA|TRBV12-3/TRBV12-4|TRBJ2-1
CASSLRGGLGEQFF
TGTGCCAGCAGTTTGAGGGGCGGGCTTGGTGAGCAGTTCTTC